The entry that follows covers one TCR beta chain sequence. There is no known antigen for this receptor. No much larger clone is present one base from it, and per-base qualities are unavailable. CDR1 and CDR2 were assigned from the germline V gene as SNHLY and FYNNEI. From the cysteine up to the phenylalanine, the CDR3 has a length of 12 residues. Just CDR3 DNA is preserved here, 36 bases in frame from base 1. V gives up 7 bases and J gives up 4 bases, and the segment between their germline ends measures 10 bases. The record originates from a study of CD8 T cells in Susac syndrome (dated by TCRdb to about 2019). For the study in its entirety: Whether CD8+ T cell activation and differentiation in Susac syndrome was antigen driven was tested using repertoire sequencing. The clonality of the CD8+ T cell repertoire was compared across over 9 healthy donors, roughly 14 Susac syndrome patients and 15 multiple sclerosis patients.

The research as a whole found: The number of individuals in the TCR sequencing and HLA analysis was acknowledged as relatively small.

RNA was extracted with the RNeasy kit and 0.5 to 1 ug was reverse transcribed using random hexamers. TCR beta CDR3 regions were amplified with the immunoSEQ multiplex PCR assay covering 54 Vbeta and 13 Jbeta segments. Bias from PCR amplification was corrected by using a synthetic template baseline for primer optimization and for computational correction. In the paper's pipeline: Reads were annotated to V, D and J genes according to IMGT and were analyzed with immunoSEQ Analyzer, with only productive sequences retained. Clonality was computed as one minus Shannon entropy normalized by log2 of the number of productive unique sequences. For each patient and control, public and private clones were evaluated within the 100 most prevalent clones. A clone was defined as Susac-specific if it was absent from the healthy and MS cohorts, from 1052 published viral clones and from other ImmuneACCESS disease sequences. TCRdb passed the public sequencing reads through fastp at Q25 and MiXCR, retaining productive beta sequences. Records with the same CDR3 protein are collapsed into one entry carrying the most frequent genes and DNA. TCRdb, not the original authors, processed these V and J calls. In this sample the table shows more than 70,000 distinct CDR3 sequences, 91% of which occur a single time. Around 0.5% of the sample comes from the top ten.

High-throughput TCR beta sequencing profiled peripheral blood CD8+ and CD4+ T cells from healthy donors, Susac syndrome patients and multiple sclerosis patients. Treatment-naive patients with stable or active relapsing-remitting disease fulfilling revised McDonald criteria were used as multiple sclerosis controls. Bulk CD8+ and CD4+ T cells were purified magnetically by negative isolation, whereas CD8+ TEMRA cells were enriched by FACS. Blood was collected in EDTA tubes and processed within 24 hours, with PBMCs isolated through density gradient centrifugation. PBMCs intended for TCR sequencing were cryopreserved in liquid nitrogen and thawed later in a water bath at 37 degrees C. The sorted or isolated CD4+, CD8+ and CD8+ TEMRA cells had a purity of 90% or higher.

This clonotype was obtained from a human donor with multiple sclerosis. The sequence joins TRBV2 to TRBJ1-1, with TRBD1 perhaps the D gene, on 5 matching bases. The specimen sequenced was CD8+ T cells from PBMCs. The CDR3: CASNRGSTEAFF. The nucleotide sequence is TGTGCCAGCAATCGGGGGAGCACTGAAGCTTTCTTT.